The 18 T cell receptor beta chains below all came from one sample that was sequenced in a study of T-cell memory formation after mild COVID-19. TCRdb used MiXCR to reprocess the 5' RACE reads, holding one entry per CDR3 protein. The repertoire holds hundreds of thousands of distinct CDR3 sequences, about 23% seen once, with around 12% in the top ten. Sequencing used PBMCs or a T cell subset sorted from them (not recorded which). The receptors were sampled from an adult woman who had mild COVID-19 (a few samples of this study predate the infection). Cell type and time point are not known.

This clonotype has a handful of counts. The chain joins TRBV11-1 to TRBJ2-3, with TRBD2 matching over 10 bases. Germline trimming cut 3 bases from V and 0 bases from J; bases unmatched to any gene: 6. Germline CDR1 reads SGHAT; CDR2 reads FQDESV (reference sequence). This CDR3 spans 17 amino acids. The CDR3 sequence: CASSFTRTSGSTDTQYF. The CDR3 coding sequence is TGTGCCAGCAGCTTCACTCGGACTAGCGGTAGCACAGATACGCAGTATTTT.

In nucleotides, the CDR3 is TGTGCCTGGAGGGCCGGCCTTGCATTCTTCCCTGAAGCTTTCTTT. Encoded protein: CAWRAGLAFFPEAFF. This chain links TRBV30 with TRBJ1-1; D is unclear. Germline CDR1 and CDR2: GTSNPN and SVGIG (reference sequence). This CDR3 comprises 15 residues. Trimming took off 3 bases at V and 6 bases at J, with 20 bases between the two ends.

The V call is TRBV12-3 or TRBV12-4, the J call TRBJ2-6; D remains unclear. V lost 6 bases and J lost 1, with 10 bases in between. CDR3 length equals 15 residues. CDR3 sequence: CASSPESSGANVLTF. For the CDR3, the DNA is TGTGCCAGCAGCCCCGAGAGTTCTGGGGCCAACGTCCTGACTTTC.

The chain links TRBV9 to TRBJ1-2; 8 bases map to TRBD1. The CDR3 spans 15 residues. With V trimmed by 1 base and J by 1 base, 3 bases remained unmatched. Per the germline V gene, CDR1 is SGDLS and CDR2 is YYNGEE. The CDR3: CASSVSDRGNYGYTF. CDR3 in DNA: TGTGCCAGCAGCGTATCTGACAGGGGTAACTATGGCTACACCTTC.

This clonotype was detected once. CDR3 in amino acids: CSARLSGTSVRNEQFF. CDR3 DNA: TGCAGTGCTAGACTCTCCGGGACTAGCGTTCGGAATGAGCAGTTCTTC. The chain couples TRBV20-1 to TRBJ2-1, with 10 bases fitting TRBD2. J was trimmed by 7 bases and V by 2 bases; bases with no gene match: 11. The CDR3 contains 16 residues. Looked up from germline, CDR1 is DFQATT and CDR2 is SNEGSKA (reference sequence).

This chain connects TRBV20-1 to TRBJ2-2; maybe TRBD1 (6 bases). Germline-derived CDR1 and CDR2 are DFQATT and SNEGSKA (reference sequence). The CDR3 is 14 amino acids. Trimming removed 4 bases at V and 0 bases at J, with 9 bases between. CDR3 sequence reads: CSAKDRANTGELFF. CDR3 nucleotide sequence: TGCAGTGCTAAGGACAGAGCGAACACCGGGGAGCTGTTTTTT.

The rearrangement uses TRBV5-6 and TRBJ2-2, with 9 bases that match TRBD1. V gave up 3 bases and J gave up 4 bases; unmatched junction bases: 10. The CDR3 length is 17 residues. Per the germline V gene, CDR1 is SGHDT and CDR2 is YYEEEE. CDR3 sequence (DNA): TGTGCCAGCAGCTGGGACAGGGTAAACTCCATCACCGGGGAGCTGTTTTTT. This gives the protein CASSWDRVNSITGELFF.

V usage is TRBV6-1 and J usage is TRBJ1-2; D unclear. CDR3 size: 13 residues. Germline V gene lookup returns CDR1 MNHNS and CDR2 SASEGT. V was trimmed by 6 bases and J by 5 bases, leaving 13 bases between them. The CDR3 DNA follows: TGTGCCAGCAGCCCCTACGACAAGTATGGCTACACCTTC. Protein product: CASSPYDKYGYTF.

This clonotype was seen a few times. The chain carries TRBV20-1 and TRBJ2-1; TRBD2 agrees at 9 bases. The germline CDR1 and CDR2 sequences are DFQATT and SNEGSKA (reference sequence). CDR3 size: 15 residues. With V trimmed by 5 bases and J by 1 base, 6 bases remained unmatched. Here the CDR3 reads CSAFIAGDSYNEQFF. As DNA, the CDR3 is TGCAGTGCTTTCATAGCGGGAGATTCCTACAATGAGCAGTTCTTC.

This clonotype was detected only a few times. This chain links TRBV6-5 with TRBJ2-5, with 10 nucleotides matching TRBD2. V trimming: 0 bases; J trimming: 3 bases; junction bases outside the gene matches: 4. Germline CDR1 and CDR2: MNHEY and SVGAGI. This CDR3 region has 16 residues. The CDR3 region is CASSYSSSGRKETQYF. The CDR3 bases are TGTGCCAGCAGTTACTCGAGTAGCGGGAGGAAAGAGACCCAGTACTTC.

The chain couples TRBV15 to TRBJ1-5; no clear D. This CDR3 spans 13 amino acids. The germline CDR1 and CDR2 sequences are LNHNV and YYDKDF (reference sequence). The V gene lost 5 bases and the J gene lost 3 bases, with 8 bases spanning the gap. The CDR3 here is CATSGTNNQPQHF. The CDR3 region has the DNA TGTGCCACCAGCGGTACAAACAATCAGCCCCAGCATTTT.

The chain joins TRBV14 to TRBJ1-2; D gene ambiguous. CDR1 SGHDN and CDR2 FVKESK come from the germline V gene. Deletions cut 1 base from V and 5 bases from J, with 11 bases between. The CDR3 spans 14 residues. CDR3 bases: TGTGCCAGCAGCCAAGTCCATGACGGATATGGCTACACCTTC. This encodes CASSQVHDGYGYTF.

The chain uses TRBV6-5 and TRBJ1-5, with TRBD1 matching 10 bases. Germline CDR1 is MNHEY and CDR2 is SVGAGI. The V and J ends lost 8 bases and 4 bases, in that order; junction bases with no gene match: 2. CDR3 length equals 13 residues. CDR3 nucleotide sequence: TGTGCCAGCGGACAGGGGGGGAATCAGCCCCAGCATTTT. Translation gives CASGQGGNQPQHF.

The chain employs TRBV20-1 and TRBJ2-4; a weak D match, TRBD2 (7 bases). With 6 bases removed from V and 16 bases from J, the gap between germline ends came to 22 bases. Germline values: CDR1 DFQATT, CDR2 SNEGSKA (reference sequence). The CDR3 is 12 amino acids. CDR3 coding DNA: TGCAGTGCCCCTGGACCCGGGGGGACAACTTACTTC. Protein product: CSAPGPGGTTYF.

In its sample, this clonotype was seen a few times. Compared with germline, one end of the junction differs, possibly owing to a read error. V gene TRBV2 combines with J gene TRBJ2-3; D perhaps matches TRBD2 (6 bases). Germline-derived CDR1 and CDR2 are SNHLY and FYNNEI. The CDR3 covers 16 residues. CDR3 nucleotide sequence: TGTGCCAGCAGTGAAAGCCCTATCGGGAGCAAAGATACGCAGTATTTT. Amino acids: CASSESPIGSKDTQYF.

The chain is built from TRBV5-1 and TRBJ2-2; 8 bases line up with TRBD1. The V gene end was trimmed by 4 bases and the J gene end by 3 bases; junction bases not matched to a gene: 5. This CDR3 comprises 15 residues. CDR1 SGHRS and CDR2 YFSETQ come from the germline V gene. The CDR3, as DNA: TGCGCCAGCAGCCAGGGGGCAGGGGACACCGGGGAGCTGTTTTTT. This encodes CASSQGAGDTGELFF.

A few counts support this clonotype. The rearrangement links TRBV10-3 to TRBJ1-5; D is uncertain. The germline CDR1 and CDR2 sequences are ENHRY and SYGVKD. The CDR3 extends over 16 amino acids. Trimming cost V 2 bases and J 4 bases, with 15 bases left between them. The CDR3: CAISERADSINQPQHF. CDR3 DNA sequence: TGTGCCATCAGTGAGAGAGCTGATTCAATAAATCAGCCCCAGCATTTT.

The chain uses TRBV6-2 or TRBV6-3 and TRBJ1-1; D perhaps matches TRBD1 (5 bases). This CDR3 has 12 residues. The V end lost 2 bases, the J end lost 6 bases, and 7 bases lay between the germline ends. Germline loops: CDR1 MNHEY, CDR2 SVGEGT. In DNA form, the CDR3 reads TGTGCCAGCAGTTACCTGGGGGCTGAAGCTTTCTTT. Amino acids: CASSYLGAEAFF.